The present T cell receptor beta chain was sequenced within a study of T cell changes during pregnancy in multiple sclerosis. CDR3 size: 17 residues. Germline-derived CDR1 and CDR2 are SGDLS and YYNGEE. Germline trimming cut 4 bases from V and 0 bases from J; bases unmatched to any gene: 10. The method was immunoSEQ multiplex PCR; TCRdb's version includes in-frame clones alone and lacks a portion of them. The sample carries about 52,000 clones, around nine tenths recorded once. This TCR was sampled from a female donor with multiple sclerosis, enrolled in a pregnancy study. J is TRBJ2-7 and V is TRBV9, with 10 bases aligning to TRBD1. The sample in question was CD4+ T cells from peripheral blood mononuclear cells, obtained before pregnancy. CDR3 nucleotides: TGTGCCAGCAGCTCCGCTTACGACAGGGGGCTCTCCTACGAGCAGTACTTC. Translation: CASSSAYDRGLSYEQYF.